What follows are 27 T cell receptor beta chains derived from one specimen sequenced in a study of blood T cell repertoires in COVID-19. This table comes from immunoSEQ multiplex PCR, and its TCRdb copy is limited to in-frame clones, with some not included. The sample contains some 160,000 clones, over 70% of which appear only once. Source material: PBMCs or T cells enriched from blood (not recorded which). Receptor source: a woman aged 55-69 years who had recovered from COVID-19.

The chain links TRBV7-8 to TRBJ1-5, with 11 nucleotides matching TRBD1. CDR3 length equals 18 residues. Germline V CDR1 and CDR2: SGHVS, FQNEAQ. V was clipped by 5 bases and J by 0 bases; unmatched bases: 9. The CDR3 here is CASSPPRTGGHSNQPQHF. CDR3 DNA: TGTGCCAGCAGCCCCCCCCGGACAGGGGGCCATAGCAATCAGCCCCAGCATTTT.

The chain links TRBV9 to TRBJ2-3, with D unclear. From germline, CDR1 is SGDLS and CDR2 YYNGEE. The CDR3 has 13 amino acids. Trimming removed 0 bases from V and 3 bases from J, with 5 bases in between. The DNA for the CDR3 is TGTGCCAGCAGCGTAGTTCTGACAGATACGCAGTATTTT. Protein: CASSVVLTDTQYF.

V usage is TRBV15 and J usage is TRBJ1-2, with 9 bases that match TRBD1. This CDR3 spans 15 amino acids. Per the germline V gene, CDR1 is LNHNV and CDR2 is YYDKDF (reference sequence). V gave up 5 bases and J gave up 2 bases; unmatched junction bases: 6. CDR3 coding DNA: TGTGCCACCAGCGATCCCGGGACAGGGAACTATGGCTACACCTTC. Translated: CATSDPGTGNYGYTF.

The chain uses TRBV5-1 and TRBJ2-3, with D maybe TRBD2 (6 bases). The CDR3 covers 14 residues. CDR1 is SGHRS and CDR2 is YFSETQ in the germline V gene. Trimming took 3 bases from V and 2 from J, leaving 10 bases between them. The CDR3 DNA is TGCGCCAGCAGCTCATGGGGGGTCACAGATACGCAGTATTTT. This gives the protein CASSSWGVTDTQYF.

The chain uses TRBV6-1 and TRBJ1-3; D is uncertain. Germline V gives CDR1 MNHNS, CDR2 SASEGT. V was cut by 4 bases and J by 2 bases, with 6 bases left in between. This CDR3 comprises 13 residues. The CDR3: CASSVNPGNTIYF. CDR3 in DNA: TGTGCCAGCAGTGTAAATCCTGGAAACACCATATATTTT.

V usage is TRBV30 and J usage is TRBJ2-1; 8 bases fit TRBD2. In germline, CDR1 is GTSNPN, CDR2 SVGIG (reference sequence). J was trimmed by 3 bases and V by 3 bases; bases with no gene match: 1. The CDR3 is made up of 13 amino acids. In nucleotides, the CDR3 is TGTGCCTGGAGACTAGCGGTCTACAATGAGCAGTTCTTC. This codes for CAWRLAVYNEQFF.

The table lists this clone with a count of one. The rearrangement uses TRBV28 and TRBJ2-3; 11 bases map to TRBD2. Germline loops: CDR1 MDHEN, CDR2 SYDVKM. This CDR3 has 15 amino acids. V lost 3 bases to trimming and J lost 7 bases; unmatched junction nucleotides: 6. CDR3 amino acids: CASSLFLAGGYTQYF. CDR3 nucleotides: TGTGCCAGCAGTTTGTTCCTAGCGGGGGGCTATACGCAGTATTTT.

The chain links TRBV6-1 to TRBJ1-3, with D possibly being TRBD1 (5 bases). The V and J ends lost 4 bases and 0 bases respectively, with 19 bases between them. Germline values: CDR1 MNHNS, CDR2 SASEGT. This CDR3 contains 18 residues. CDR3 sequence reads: CASSVGALRFASGNTIYF. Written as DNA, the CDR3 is TGTGCCAGCAGTGTTGGGGCACTCCGGTTTGCCTCTGGAAACACCATATATTTT.

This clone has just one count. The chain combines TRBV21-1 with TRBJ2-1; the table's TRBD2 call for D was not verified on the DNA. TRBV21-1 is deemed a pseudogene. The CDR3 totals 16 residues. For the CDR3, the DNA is TGTGCCAGCAGCAAGGGACTAGCGGGGGGGTACAATGAGCAGTTCTTC. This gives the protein CASSKGLAGGYNEQFF.

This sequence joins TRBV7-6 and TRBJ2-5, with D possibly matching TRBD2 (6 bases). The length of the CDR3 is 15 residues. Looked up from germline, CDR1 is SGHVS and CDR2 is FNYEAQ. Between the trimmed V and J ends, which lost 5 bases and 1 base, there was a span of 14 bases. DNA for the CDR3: TGTGCCAGCAGCCGGGAGCGACGGAGCCAAGAGACCCAGTACTTC. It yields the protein CASSRERRSQETQYF.

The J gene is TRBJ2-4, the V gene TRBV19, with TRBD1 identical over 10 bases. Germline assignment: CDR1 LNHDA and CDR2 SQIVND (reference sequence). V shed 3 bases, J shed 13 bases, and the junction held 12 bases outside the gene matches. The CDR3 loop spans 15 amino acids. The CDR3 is CASSIKGTGARQQYF. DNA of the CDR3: TGTGCCAGTAGTATTAAGGGGACAGGGGCTCGCCAACAGTACTTC.

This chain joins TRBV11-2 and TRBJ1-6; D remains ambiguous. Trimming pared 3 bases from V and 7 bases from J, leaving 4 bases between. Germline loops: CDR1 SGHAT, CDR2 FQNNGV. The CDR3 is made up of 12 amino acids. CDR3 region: CASSFMNSPLHF. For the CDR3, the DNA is TGTGCCAGCAGCTTCATGAATTCACCCCTCCACTTT.

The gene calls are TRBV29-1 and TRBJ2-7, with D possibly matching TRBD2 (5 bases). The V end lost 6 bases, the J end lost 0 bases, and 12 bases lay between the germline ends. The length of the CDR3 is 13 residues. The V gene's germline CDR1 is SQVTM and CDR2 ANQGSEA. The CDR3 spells CSVEDARSYEQYF. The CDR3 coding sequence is TGCAGCGTGGAGGACGCGCGCTCCTACGAGCAGTACTTC.

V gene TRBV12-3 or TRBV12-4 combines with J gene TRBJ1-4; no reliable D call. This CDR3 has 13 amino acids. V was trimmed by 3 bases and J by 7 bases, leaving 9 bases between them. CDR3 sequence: CASSFWRGEKLFF. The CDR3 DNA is TGTGCCAGCAGTTTCTGGCGGGGTGAAAAACTGTTTTTT.

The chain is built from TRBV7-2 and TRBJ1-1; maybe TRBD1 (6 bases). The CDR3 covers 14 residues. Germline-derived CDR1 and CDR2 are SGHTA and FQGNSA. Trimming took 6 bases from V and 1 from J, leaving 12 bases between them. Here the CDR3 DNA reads TGTGCCAGCAGGCTTGGGACAACGAACACTGAAGCTTTCTTT. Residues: CASRLGTTNTEAFF.

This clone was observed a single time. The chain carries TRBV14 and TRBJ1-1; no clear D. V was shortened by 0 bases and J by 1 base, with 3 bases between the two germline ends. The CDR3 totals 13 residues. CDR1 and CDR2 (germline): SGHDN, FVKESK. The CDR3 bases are TGTGCCAGCAGCCAAGATCAGAACACTGAAGCTTTCTTT. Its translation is CASSQDQNTEAFF.

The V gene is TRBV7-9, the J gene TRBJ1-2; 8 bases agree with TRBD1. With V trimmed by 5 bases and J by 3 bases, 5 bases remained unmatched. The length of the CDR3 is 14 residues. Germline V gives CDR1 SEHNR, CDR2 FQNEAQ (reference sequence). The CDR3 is CASSRTGWYYGYTF. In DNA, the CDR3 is TGTGCCAGCAGCCGGACAGGGTGGTACTATGGCTACACCTTC.

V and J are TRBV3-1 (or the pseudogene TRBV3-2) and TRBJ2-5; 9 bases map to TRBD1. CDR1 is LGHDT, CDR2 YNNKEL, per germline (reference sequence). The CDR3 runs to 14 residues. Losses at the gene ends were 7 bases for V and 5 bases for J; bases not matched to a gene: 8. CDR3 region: CASKNTGGMETQYF. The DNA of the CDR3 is TGTGCCAGCAAGAACACAGGGGGCATGGAGACCCAGTACTTC.

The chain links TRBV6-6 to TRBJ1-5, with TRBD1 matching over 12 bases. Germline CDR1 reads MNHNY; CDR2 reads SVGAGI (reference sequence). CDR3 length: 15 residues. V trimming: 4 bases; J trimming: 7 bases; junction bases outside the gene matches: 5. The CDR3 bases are TGTGCCAGCAGTTCCCCGGGACAGGGGGCGCAGCCCCAGCATTTT. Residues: CASSSPGQGAQPQHF.

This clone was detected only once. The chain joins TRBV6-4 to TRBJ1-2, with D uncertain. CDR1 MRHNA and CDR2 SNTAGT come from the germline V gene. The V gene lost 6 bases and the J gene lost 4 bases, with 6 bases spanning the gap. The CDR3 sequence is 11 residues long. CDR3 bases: TGTGCCAGCAGGAACAGCTATGGCTACACCTTC. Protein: CASRNSYGYTF.

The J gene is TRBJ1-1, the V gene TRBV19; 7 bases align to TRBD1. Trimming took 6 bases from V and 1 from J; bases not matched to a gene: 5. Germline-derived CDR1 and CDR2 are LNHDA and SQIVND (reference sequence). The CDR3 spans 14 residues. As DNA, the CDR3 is TGTGCCAGTAGGCCGACAGGGCGGAACACTGAAGCTTTCTTT. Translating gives CASRPTGRNTEAFF.

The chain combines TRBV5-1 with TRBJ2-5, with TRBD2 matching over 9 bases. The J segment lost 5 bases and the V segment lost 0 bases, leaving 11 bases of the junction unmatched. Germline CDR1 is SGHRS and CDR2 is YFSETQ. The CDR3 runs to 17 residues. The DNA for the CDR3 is TGCGCCAGCAGCTTGGTTGCTAGCGGGGAGCCGAGGGAGACCCAGTACTTC. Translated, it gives CASSLVASGEPRETQYF.

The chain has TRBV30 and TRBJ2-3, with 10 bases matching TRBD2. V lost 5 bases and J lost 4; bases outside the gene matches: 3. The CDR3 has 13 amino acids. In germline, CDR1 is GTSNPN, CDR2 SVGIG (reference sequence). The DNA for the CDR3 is TGTGCCTGGGAGCGGGGGGGCGCAGATACGCAGTATTTT. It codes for CAWERGGADTQYF.

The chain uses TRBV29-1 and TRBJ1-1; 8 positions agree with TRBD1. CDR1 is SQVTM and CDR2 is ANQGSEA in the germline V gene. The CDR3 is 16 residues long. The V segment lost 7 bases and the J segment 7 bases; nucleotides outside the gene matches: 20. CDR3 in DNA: TGCAGCGCCGAGGGTCCACGAGACAGGGGATATCTTGAAGCTTTCTTT. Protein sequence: CSAEGPRDRGYLEAFF.

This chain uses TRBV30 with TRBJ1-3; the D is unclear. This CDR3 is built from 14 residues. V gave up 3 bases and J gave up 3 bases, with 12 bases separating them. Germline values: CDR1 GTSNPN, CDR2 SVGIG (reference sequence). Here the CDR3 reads CAWRGGGGGNTIYF. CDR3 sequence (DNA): TGTGCCTGGAGGGGAGGAGGAGGTGGAAACACCATATATTTT.

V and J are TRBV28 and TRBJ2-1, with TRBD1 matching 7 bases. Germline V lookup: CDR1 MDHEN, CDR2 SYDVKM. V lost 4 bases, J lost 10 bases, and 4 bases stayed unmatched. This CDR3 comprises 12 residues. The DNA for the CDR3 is TGTGCCAGCAGTTCGACAGGGCAAGAGCAGTTCTTC. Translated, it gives CASSSTGQEQFF.

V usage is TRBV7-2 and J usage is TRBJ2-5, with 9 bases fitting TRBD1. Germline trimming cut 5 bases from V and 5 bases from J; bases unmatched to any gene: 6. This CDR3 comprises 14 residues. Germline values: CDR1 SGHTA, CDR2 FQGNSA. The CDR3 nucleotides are TGTGCCAGCAGCATCCGGACAGGGGACGAGACCCAGTACTTC. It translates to CASSIRTGDETQYF.